These 25 T cell receptor beta chains were all obtained from the same sample, sequenced in a study of T cells in Graves' hyperthyroidism and ophthalmopathy. The TCR beta CDR3 regions underwent amplification using RNA transcripts as the source. The study used the HTBI primer set for a first-round RT-PCR of the TCR CDR3. Using its own MiXCR run on the multiplex PCR reads, TCRdb lists one record per CDR3 protein. The sample yields a few hundred thousand distinct CDR3 sequences, roughly 18% seen once. The sequencing sample was made of blood. These receptors came from a woman between 45 and 60 years old with Graves' hyperthyroidism.

In nucleotides, the CDR3 is TGTGCCAGCAGTGGGGGCGGATTAGATACGCAGTATTTT. Protein sequence: CASSGGGLDTQYF. The chain carries TRBV9 and TRBJ2-3; TRBD1 is a possible D gene (6 bases). Germline loops: CDR1 SGDLS, CDR2 YYNGEE. This CDR3 has 13 amino acids. V dropped 5 bases and J dropped 5 bases, with 12 bases sitting between them.

Regarding this clonotype: The junction shows a germline mismatch at one end, possibly a read error. This chain joins TRBV5-1 and TRBJ2-3, with TRBD2 matching over 11 bases. The CDR3 is 15 amino acids. CDR1 is SGHRS, CDR2 YFSETQ, per germline. In nucleotides, the CDR3 is TGTGCCTTAAGCAGGCCTAGCGGGGGGAGAGATACGCAGTATTTT. As protein: CALSRPSGGRDTQYF.

This clonotype came up many times. The chain joins TRBV30 to TRBJ2-1; 8 bases match TRBD1. This CDR3 has 13 residues. From germline, CDR1 is GTSNPN and CDR2 SVGIG (reference sequence). With 4 bases clipped from V and 4 bases from J, the junction kept 3 bases outside the gene matches. CDR3 coding DNA: TGTGCCTGGACAGGGGGCAATTACAATGAGCAGTTCTTC. Its translation is CAWTGGNYNEQFF.

The V and J genes are TRBV5-6 and TRBJ1-6; D remains ambiguous. Germline CDR1 reads SGHDT; CDR2 reads YYEEEE. The V end lost 1 base, the J end lost 7 bases, and 6 bases lay between the germline ends. The CDR3 has 13 amino acids. The CDR3 coding sequence is TGTGCCAGCAGCTTGTTTCCCAATTCACCCCTCCACTTT. This translates into CASSLFPNSPLHF.

V usage is TRBV7-9 and J usage is TRBJ2-1; perhaps D is TRBD1 or TRBD2 (5 bases each). Germline loops: CDR1 SEHNR, CDR2 FQNEAQ (reference sequence). The CDR3 runs 15 residues. Trimming stripped 4 bases from V and 6 bases from J, with 16 bases between. CDR3 nucleotides: TGTGCCAGCAGCTGGAACGGGTGGGGACCCAATGAGCAGTTCTTC. Amino acid sequence: CASSWNGWGPNEQFF.

This clonotype was detected only a few times. V is TRBV5-1 and J is TRBJ1-1; 8 positions match TRBD1. V dropped 4 bases and J dropped 5; count of bases not matched to a gene: 7. This CDR3 has 14 amino acids. Looked up from germline, CDR1 is SGHRS and CDR2 is YFSETQ. The CDR3 is CASSHPGQETEAFF. DNA of the CDR3: TGCGCCAGCAGCCACCCGGGACAGGAAACTGAAGCTTTCTTT.

The genes are TRBV6-1 and TRBJ1-4, with D hard to call. The germline V gene encodes CDR1 MNHNS and CDR2 SASEGT. This CDR3 comprises 15 residues. Trimming shortened V by 6 bases and J by 5 bases, and 16 bases separated the two germline ends. The CDR3 loop reads CASSDILRTNEKLFF. CDR3 in DNA: TGTGCCAGCAGCGACATTTTACGAACCAATGAAAAACTGTTTTTT.

This chain joins TRBV27 and TRBJ2-1; 7 nucleotides align to TRBD2. The germline CDR1 and CDR2 sequences are MNHEY and SMNVEV (reference sequence). The CDR3 is made up of 14 amino acids. After removal of 6 bases from V and 11 bases from J, the junction contained 13 bases not matched to a gene. In DNA, the CDR3 is TGTGCCAGCAGATCGGTTCTCCCCGGGACTAAGCAGTTCTTC. It specifies CASRSVLPGTKQFF.

This clonotype was found many times. This chain uses TRBV27 with TRBJ2-1, with TRBD2 matching 7 bases. The ends lost 2 bases at V and 0 bases at J; junction bases unmatched: 10. This CDR3 comprises 18 residues. Germline V gene lookup returns CDR1 MNHEY and CDR2 SMNVEV (reference sequence). CDR3 DNA: TGTGCCAGCAGTTTAGCGGCTTGGGACTATAACTCCTACAATGAGCAGTTCTTC. This codes for CASSLAAWDYNSYNEQFF.

This clonotype was counted ten times or more. The chain is built from TRBV28 and TRBJ1-5; D remains unclear. CDR3 length: 15 residues. Trimming removed 5 bases from V and 2 bases from J, with 13 bases in between. The germline CDR1 and CDR2 sequences are MDHEN and SYDVKM. The DNA of the CDR3 is TGTGCCAGCAGTCTTAGAGGGAATGGCAATCAGCCCCAGCATTTT. Residues: CASSLRGNGNQPQHF.

This clonotype occurred many times. The genes are TRBV7-9 and TRBJ2-7; tentatively, D is TRBD2 (6 bases). Germline CDR1 is SEHNR and CDR2 is FQNEAQ (reference sequence). This CDR3 has 13 residues. The V and J ends lost 3 bases and 6 bases respectively, with 12 bases between them. As DNA, the CDR3 is TGTGCCAGCAGCTTCCCGCAGGGAGGCGAGCAGTACGTC. Translation: CASSFPQGGEQYV.

This clonotype has more than one count but fewer than ten. The rearrangement joins TRBV10-3 to TRBJ2-7; D is ambiguous. The germline gives CDR1 ENHRY, CDR2 SYGVKD. The V gene lost 0 bases and the J gene lost 0 bases, with 3 bases spanning the gap. The CDR3 has 13 amino acids. In DNA, the CDR3 is TGTGCCATCAGTGAGTCAGGCTCCTACGAGCAGTACTTC. This encodes CAISESGSYEQYF.

The chain combines TRBV7-2 with TRBJ1-4, with D perhaps matching TRBD1 (5 bases). The ends were cut back, 6 bases at V and 5 bases at J, with 16 bases in the middle. The CDR3 is made up of 15 amino acids. The V gene's germline CDR1 is SGHTA and CDR2 FQGNSA. The CDR3 loop is CASSPRAGENEKLFF. The CDR3 DNA follows: TGTGCCAGCAGTCCAAGGGCGGGGGAGAATGAAAAACTGTTTTTT.

This clonotype was observed at least ten times. The V and J genes are TRBV28 and TRBJ1-1; D not certain. The CDR3 sequence is 16 residues long. Germline V gene data show CDR1 as MDHEN and CDR2 as SYDVKM. V lost 2 bases and J lost 5, with 18 bases in between. The CDR3 DNA is TGTGCCAGCAGTTTACCGGACTACAGCGTGTCGACTGAAGCTTTCTTT. Its translation is CASSLPDYSVSTEAFF.

This clonotype came up many times. Relative to the germline gene, one junction end is altered; a read error may explain this. This chain joins TRBV2 and TRBJ1-1, with D uncertain. This CDR3 is built from 12 residues. Germline values: CDR1 SNHLY, CDR2 FYNNEI. The CDR3 nucleotides are TGTGCCTGCAGACTCCGGGACACTGAAGCTTTCTTT. Its protein is CACRLRDTEAFF.

This clonotype was seen more than once but under ten times. V gene TRBV28 combines with J gene TRBJ2-7; 7 bases are shared with TRBD2. V trimming: 4 bases; J trimming: 2 bases; junction bases outside the gene matches: 5. Germline assignment: CDR1 MDHEN and CDR2 SYDVKM. The CDR3 length is 14 residues. As DNA, the CDR3 is TGTGCCAGCAGTTCGGGGGGAACTACCTACGAGCAGTACGTC. It specifies CASSSGGTTYEQYV.

The chain combines TRBV12-3 or TRBV12-4 with TRBJ1-3, with a tentative D call TRBD1 (5 bases). The CDR3 runs 12 residues. Trimming removed 2 bases at V and 8 bases at J, with 7 bases between. The CDR3 DNA follows: TGTGCCAGCAGTTTATGGGGGGACACCATATATTTT. As protein: CASSLWGDTIYF.

This clonotype appeared many times. This chain uses TRBV7-9 with TRBJ2-1, with D perhaps given as TRBD1 or TRBD2 (6 bases each). The germline V gene has CDR1 SEHNR and CDR2 FQNEAQ (reference sequence). This CDR3 spans 17 amino acids. Trimming removed 5 bases at V and 0 bases at J, with 17 bases between. CDR3 amino acids: CASSLLGGISSYNEQFF. The CDR3 coding sequence is TGTGCCAGCAGCCTCTTGGGGGGCATCAGCTCCTACAATGAGCAGTTCTTC.

The table lists this clonotype with many counts. The V and J genes are TRBV18 and TRBJ1-1; D remains ambiguous. The CDR3 runs to 14 residues. Trimming cost V 0 bases and J 1 base, with 6 bases left between them. Germline V gene data show CDR1 as KGHSH and CDR2 as LQKENI. The CDR3 spells CASSPPSGNTEAFF. DNA of the CDR3: TGTGCCAGCTCACCACCGTCAGGGAACACTGAAGCTTTCTTT.

V gene TRBV19 combines with J gene TRBJ1-1; D remains ambiguous. Deletions cut 10 bases from V and 2 bases from J, with 14 bases between. The CDR3 is made up of 13 amino acids. CDR1 and CDR2 (germline): LNHDA, SQIVND (reference sequence). The CDR3, as DNA: TGTGCCACCTCTCCTAATATCAACACTGAAGCTTTCTTT. It is translated as CATSPNINTEAFF.

About this clonotype: The junction and the germline gene differ at one end; a read error may be behind it. V is TRBV4-2 and J is TRBJ2-5; no firm D call. Germline assignment: CDR1 LGHNA and CDR2 YNFKEQ. This CDR3 has 14 residues. Here the CDR3 DNA reads TGTGCCAGCAGACAAGATGAGCTTAGGGAGACCCAGTACTTC. Protein sequence: CASRQDELRETQYF.

There are many counts of this clonotype. V usage is TRBV20-1 and J usage is TRBJ2-3; 12 nucleotides match TRBD2. CDR1 DFQATT and CDR2 SNEGSKA come from the germline V gene (reference sequence). CDR3 size: 18 residues. V lost 6 bases and J lost 0; bases outside the gene matches: 13. The CDR3 DNA is TGCAGTGCGGGCCAGGCCCAACTAGCGGGAGGAAGCACAGATACGCAGTATTTT. Protein product: CSAGQAQLAGGSTDTQYF.

The chain combines TRBV10-1 with TRBJ2-7, with 11 bases aligning to TRBD2. Germline lookup yields CDR1 WNHNN and CDR2 SYGVQD (reference sequence). This CDR3 contains 14 residues. Trimming at V came to 9 bases and at J to 6 bases, leaving 10 bases not matched to a gene. The CDR3 reads CASTTRTSGLEQYF. CDR3 sequence (DNA): TGCGCCAGTACCACCCGGACTAGCGGGCTCGAGCAGTACTTC.

The chain carries TRBV20-1 and TRBJ2-7; D remains ambiguous. The germline CDR1 and CDR2 sequences are DFQATT and SNEGSKA (reference sequence). The CDR3 extends over 14 amino acids. The ends were cut back, 0 bases at V and 7 bases at J, with 16 bases in the middle. The CDR3 bases are TGCAGTGCTAGAGATCTTGTAGTCCTGGGTGAGCAGTACTTC. This codes for CSARDLVVLGEQYF.

This clonotype came up many times. Germline and junction disagree at one end, which may indicate a read error. The J gene is TRBJ2-5, the V gene TRBV7-8, with 11 bases fitting TRBD1. Germline V gene data show CDR1 as SGHVS and CDR2 as FQNEAQ. There are 15 residues in the CDR3. CDR3 DNA sequence: TGTGCCAGCAGCGGGGACAGGGGGTACCAAGAGGCCCAGTACTTC. Translation: CASSGDRGYQEAQYF.